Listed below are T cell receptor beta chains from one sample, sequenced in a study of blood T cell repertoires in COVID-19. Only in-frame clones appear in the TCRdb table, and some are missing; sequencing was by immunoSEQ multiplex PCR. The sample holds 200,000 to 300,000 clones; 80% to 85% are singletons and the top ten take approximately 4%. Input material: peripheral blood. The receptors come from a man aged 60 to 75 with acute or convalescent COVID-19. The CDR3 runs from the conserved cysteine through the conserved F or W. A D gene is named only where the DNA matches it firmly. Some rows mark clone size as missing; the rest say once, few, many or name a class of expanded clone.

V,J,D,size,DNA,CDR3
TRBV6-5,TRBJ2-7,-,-,TGTGCCAGCAGACCCCACTCCCACGAGCAGTACTTC,CASRPHSHEQYF
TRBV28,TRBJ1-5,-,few,TGTGCCAGCAGGCGTCTAGATCCCGCGCATTCTAATCAGCCCCAGCATTTT,CASRRLDPAHSNQPQHF
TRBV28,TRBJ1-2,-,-,TGTGCCAGCAGGGTAAGATGGGGACAATCCAACTATGGCTACACCTTC,CASRVRWGQSNYGYTF
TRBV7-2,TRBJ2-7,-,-,TGTGCCAGCAGTCATCCCCGGGGGGCGGGTGAGCAGTACTTC,CASSHPRGAGEQYF
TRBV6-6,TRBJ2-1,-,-,TGTGCCAGCAGTTTGGCCCTTACCCCCTACAATGAGCAGTTCTTC,CASSLALTPYNEQFF
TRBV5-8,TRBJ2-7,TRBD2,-,TGTGCCAGCAGCCCGGGACTAGAGGATAGGCAGTACTTC,CASSPGLEDRQYF
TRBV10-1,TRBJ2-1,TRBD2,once,TGCGCCAGCAGTGAGAAAACTAGCGGGGGGACTTCCAAGTTCTTC,CASSEKTSGGTSKFF
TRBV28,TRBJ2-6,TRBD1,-,TGTGCCAGCAGTGCCTGGGGCAGGGGGCGTTTAGGGGCCAACGTCCTGACTTTC,CASSAWGRGRLGANVLTF
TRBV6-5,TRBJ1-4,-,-,TGTGCCAGCAGTTACATATCAGAAAATGAAAAACTGTTTTTT,CASSYISENEKLFF
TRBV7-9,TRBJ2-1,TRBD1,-,TGTGCCAGCAGCATGGGACAGGGGGGCAATGAGCAGTTCTTC,CASSMGQGGNEQFF
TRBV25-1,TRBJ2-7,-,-,TGTGCCAGCAGTAGAGACCAGGGCGGCGAGCAGTACTTC,CASSRDQGGEQYF
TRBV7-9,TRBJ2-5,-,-,TGTGCCAGCAGCTTAGCGCAAGGGAGCCGAGAGACCCAGTACTTC,CASSLAQGSRETQYF
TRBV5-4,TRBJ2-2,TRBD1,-,TGTGCCAGCAGCTTGGGTGGGACAGGGGGGACCGGGGAGCTGTTTTTT,CASSLGGTGGTGELFF
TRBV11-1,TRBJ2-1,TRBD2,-,TGTGCCAGCAGCTTAGCTAGCGGGAGGGCCAAAAGCCAGAATGAGCAGTTCTTC,CASSLASGRAKSQNEQFF
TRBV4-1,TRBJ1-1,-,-,TGCGCCAGCAGCCAAGCGGGAAACTTGAACACTGAAGCTTTCTTT,CASSQAGNLNTEAFF
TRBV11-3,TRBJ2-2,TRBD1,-,TGTGCCAGCAAAGGAAGGGGGCCTATCGCGAACACCGGGGAGCTGTTTTTT,CASKGRGPIANTGELFF
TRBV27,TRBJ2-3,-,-,TGTGCCAGCAGTTTTTCTGTTTCAGATACGCAGTATTTT,CASSFSVSDTQYF
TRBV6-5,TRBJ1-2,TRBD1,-,TGTGCCAGCAGTCCACAGGGGGTGGATGGCTACACCTTC,CASSPQGVDGYTF
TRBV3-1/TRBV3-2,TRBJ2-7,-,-,TGTGCCAGCAGCCAAGAGGGAGAAGGAAGCTCCTACGAGCAGTACTTC,CASSQEGEGSSYEQYF
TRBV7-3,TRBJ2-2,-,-,TGTGCCAGCAGCTGGGCTCCTCGGAGGGGCACCGGGGAGCTGTTTTTT,CASSWAPRRGTGELFF
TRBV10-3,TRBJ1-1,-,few,TGTGCCATCAGTGATTCAGGGCGGGGGAACACTGAAGCTTTCTTT,CAISDSGRGNTEAFF
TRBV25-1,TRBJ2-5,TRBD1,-,TGTGCCAGCAGTGAATCCCCAGGGGGCATCGGGGAGACCCAGTACTTC,CASSESPGGIGETQYF
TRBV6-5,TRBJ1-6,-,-,TGTGCCAGCGGGCAGGGTAGATCACCCCTCCACTTT,CASGQGRSPLHF
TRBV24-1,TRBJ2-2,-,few,TGTGCCACCAGTGATCAAGGGGGAACCGGGGAGCTGTTTTTT,CATSDQGGTGELFF
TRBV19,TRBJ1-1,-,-,TGTGCCAGTAGTGGAGGGTTCGAAGCTTTCTTT,CASSGGFEAFF
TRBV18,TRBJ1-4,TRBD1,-,TGTGCCAGCTCCCCACAGGGGATACATGAAAAACTGTTTTTT,CASSPQGIHEKLFF
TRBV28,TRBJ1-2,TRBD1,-,TGTGCCGGTAGACAGGGGAACTATGGCTACACCTTC,CAGRQGNYGYTF
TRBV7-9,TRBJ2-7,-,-,TGTGCCAGCAGCTTAGCTCTATATGTTACAGGGTACTACGAGCAGTACTTC,CASSLALYVTGYYEQYF
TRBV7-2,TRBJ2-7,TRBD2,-,TGTGCCAGCAGCTTAGAGAGCGGGGCCTCCTACGAGCAGTACTTC,CASSLESGASYEQYF
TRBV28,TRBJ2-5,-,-,TGTGCCAGCAGCGTTCGAGGTCTTGGCGGCCAGACCCAGTACTTC,CASSVRGLGGQTQYF
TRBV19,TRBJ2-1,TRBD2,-,TGTGCCAGTATGGGGGCCGGGACTAGCGGGACGCAGTTCTTC,CASMGAGTSGTQFF
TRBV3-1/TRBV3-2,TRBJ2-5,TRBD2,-,TGTGCCAGCAGCCAAGTTTTCAGCGGGGGGCAGCAAGAGACCCAGTACTTC,CASSQVFSGGQQETQYF
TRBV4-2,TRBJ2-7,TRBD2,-,TGTGCCAGTAGCCAGGATCTAGCGGGGGGCTCCTACGAGCAGTACTTC,CASSQDLAGGSYEQYF
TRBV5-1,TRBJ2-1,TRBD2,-,TGCGCCAGCAGCTTGGGGGGCCTAGCGGTTTTTATCGATGAGCAGTTCTTC,CASSLGGLAVFIDEQFF
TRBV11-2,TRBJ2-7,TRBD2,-,TGTGCCAGCAGCTTCGCGGGAGGGGTCTTTGAGCAGTACTTC,CASSFAGGVFEQYF
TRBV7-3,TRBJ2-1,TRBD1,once,TGTGCCAGCAGCCCCCTCGGACAGGCTGAGCAGTTCTTC,CASSPLGQAEQFF
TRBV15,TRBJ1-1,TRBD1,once,TGTGCCACCAGCAGAACACAGGGGTTAGGGACTGAAGCTTTCTTT,CATSRTQGLGTEAFF
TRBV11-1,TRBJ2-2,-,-,TGTGCCAGCAGCACACAGGGGAACACCGGGGAGCTGTTTTTT,CASSTQGNTGELFF
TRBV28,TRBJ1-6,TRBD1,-,TGTGCCAGCAGTTCAACTGGGACAGGGGGATTTAATTCACCCCTCCACTTT,CASSSTGTGGFNSPLHF
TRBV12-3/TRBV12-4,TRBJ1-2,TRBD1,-,TGTGCCAGCGGCTTGGGACAGGGTGGCTACACCTTC,CASGLGQGGYTF
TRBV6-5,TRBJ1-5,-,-,TGTGCCAGCAGTCCCGCCGGGGGGAATCAGCCCCAGCATTTT,CASSPAGGNQPQHF
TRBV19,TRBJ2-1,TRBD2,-,TGTGCCAGTAGTATACCCGGGGTAGCGGGAGACAATGAGCAGTTCTTC,CASSIPGVAGDNEQFF
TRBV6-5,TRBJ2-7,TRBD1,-,TGTGCCAGCAAACCGGGACAGGGTTCCGAGCAGTACTTC,CASKPGQGSEQYF
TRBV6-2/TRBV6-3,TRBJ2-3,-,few,TGTGCCAGCAGTTACGGGCGGGGCACAGATACGCAGTATTTT,CASSYGRGTDTQYF
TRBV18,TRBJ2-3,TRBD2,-,TGTGCCAGCTCACCCTTTAGCGGGGGGAGAGATACGCAGTATTTT,CASSPFSGGRDTQYF